Given below is one T cell receptor (beta chain) in context. Germline CDR1 reads MDHEN; CDR2 reads SYDVKM. Trimming cost V 7 bases and J 4 bases, with 8 bases left between them. The CDR3 contains 11 residues. The sample comes from a study of response to subunit inactivated influenza vaccine. In TCRdb, the RT-PCR reads were re-called with MiXCR into one record per CDR3 protein. The data show about 570,000 distinct CDR3 sequences, approximately 11% seen once. The sample was also reused in another study, on T cells expressing NK-cell markers. As reported in that work: Production of TCR beta cDNA relied on 5'RACE template switching with UMIs. Of the CD8+ T cells in a handful of donors, about 1.0-8% belonged to dominant NKG2C+ clonotypes. These clonotypes also led the CD3+CD56-NKG2C+ fraction in several donors. Expanded NKG2C+ T cell clones were not confirmed as HCMV-specific.

This sequence joins TRBV28 and TRBJ2-7; D is ambiguous. The receptor's source is a man in his fifties who received an inactivated influenza vaccine. The input for sequencing was PBMCs from blood, taken on the day of vaccination. Here the CDR3 DNA reads TGTGCCAGCACTCGAAGTTACGAGCAGTACTTC. Its translation is CASTRSYEQYF. The complete variable domain, with remaining parts taken from reference TRBV28 and TRBJ2-7, reads DVKVTQSSRYLVKRTGEKVFLECVQDMDHENMFWYRQDPGLGLRLIYFSYDVKMKEKGDIPEGYSVSREKKERFSLILESASTNQTSMYLCASTRSYEQYFGPGTRLTVT.